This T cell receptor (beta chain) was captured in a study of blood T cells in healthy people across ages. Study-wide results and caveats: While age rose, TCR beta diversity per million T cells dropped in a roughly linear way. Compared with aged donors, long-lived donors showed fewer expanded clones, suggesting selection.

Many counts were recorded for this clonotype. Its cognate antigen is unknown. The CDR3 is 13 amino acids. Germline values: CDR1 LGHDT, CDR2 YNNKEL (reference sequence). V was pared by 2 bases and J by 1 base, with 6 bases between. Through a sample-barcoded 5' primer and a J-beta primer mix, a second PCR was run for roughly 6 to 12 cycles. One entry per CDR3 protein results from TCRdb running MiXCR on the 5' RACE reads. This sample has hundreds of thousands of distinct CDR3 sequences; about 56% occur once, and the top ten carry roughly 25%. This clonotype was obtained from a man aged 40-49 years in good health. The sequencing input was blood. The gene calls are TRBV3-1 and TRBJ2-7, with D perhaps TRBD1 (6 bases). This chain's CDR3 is CASSQRGSYEQYF. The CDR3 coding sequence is TGTGCCAGCAGCCAAAGGGGGTCCTACGAGCAGTACTTC.